This is a list of T cell receptor beta chains from one sample in a study of blood T cells in healthy people across ages. TCRdb passed the 5' RACE reads through MiXCR, listing each CDR3 protein once. The sample holds 1.5 million to 1.8 million distinct CDR3 sequences, 35% to 45% seen once. The sample consisted of blood. These TCRs come from a young woman in good health. CDR3s include the opening cysteine and the closing phenylalanine or tryptophan. D genes are given only for firm matches. Not every row has a clone size; where given, it reads once, few, many or a size class.

j_call clone_size v_call d_call cdr3_nt cdr3_aa
TRBJ2-1 - TRBV7-2 - TGTGCCAGCAGCTTAGCGTTGGCCACTTACAATGAGCAGTTCTTC CASSLALATYNEQFF
TRBJ1-2 few TRBV20-1 - TGCAGTGCTAGATTGTCCGGGGGTAGTTATGGCTACACCTTC CSARLSGGSYGYTF
TRBJ2-7 many TRBV6-2/TRBV6-3 - TGTGCCAGCAGCCGCTTAAACGAGCAGTACTTC CASSRLNEQYF
TRBJ1-1 - TRBV2 TRBD1 TGTGCCAGCAGAGATGTTGGGGACAGCGGGTCGAGGGCTTTCTTT CASRDVGDSGSRAFF
TRBJ1-3 - TRBV7-2 - TGTGCCAGCAGCTTGCCGGGTCTCTCTGGAAACACCATATATTTT CASSLPGLSGNTIYF
TRBJ1-2 - TRBV5-1 TRBD1 TGCGCCAGCAGCCTCGGACAGGGGACTCATGGCTACACCTTC CASSLGQGTHGYTF
TRBJ2-7 few TRBV12-3/TRBV12-4 - TGTGCCAGCAGTAGAACAGGAATTACCTACGAGCAGTACTTC CASSRTGITYEQYF
TRBJ2-3 - TRBV28 - TGTGCCAGCCGAAACCCCGCGGCCCCAACAGATACGCAGTATTTT CASRNPAAPTDTQYF
TRBJ2-2 - TRBV25-1 - TGTGCCAGCAGTGGGACTCGCTGGGCCGGGGAGCTGTTTTTT CASSGTRWAGELFF
TRBJ1-1 - TRBV4-3 TRBD1 TGCGCCAGCAGACGCGATACAGGGGGGGATACTGAAGCTTTCTTT CASRRDTGGDTEAFF
TRBJ2-5 - TRBV7-6 TRBD2 TGTGCCAGCAGCTTAAGTAGCGGGGGGCTTGCAGAGACCCAGTACTTC CASSLSSGGLAETQYF
TRBJ2-3 - TRBV5-1 TRBD2 TGCGCCAGCAGAAGTGGACTAGCGGGGGGGCGAAGCACAGATACGCAGTATTTT CASRSGLAGGRSTDTQYF
TRBJ1-2 - TRBV7-3 - TGTGCCAGCAGCCCCTCAATGAACTATGGCCACACCTTC CASSPSMNYGHTF
TRBJ2-7 few TRBV9 TRBD2 TGTGCCAGCAGCGTAGCTGCGGGAGGGCCCTACGAGCAGTACTTC CASSVAAGGPYEQYF
TRBJ2-2 - TRBV7-8 TRBD2 TGTGCCAGCAGCTTTCTAGCGGGAGTGGCCGGGGAGCTGTTTTTT CASSFLAGVAGELFF
TRBJ2-1 - TRBV27 TRBD2 TGTGCCAGCAGTCCGCGTCCGGGACTAGCGGTCAATGAGCAGTTCTTC CASSPRPGLAVNEQFF
TRBJ2-7 few TRBV7-2 TRBD1 TGTGCCAGCAGGCCTCACCGGGACAGGGGTGACGAGCAGTACTTC CASRPHRDRGDEQYF
TRBJ2-1 - TRBV10-3 - TGTGCCATCAGTGAGTCGATAGTCTTGTGCAATGAGCAGTTCTTC CAISESIVLCNEQFF
TRBJ2-7 - TRBV7-2 TRBD2 TGTGCCAGCAGCTCCAGACGAGCGGGGACCTACGAGCAGTACTTC CASSSRRAGTYEQYF
TRBJ2-1 - TRBV6-6 TRBD2 TGTGCCAGCAGTTACTCGACTAGCGGGGGACACTACAATGAGCAGTTCTTC CASSYSTSGGHYNEQFF
TRBJ2-1 - TRBV5-1 - TGCGCCAGCAGCTTGGGGCGGGATGGGTACAATGAGCAGTTCTTC CASSLGRDGYNEQFF
TRBJ2-7 - TRBV29-1 - TGCAGCATGTCCCCATCCTCTTGGACACGCTCCTACGAGCAGTACTTC CSMSPSSWTRSYEQYF
TRBJ1-4 - TRBV11-2 TRBD1 TGTGCCAGCAGCTCAACGGGGACAGGGTATGAAAAACTGTTTTTT CASSSTGTGYEKLFF
TRBJ1-1 - TRBV7-2 - TGTGCCAGCAGCTCCCGACAGGCGGCGATATCTGAAGCTTTCTTT CASSSRQAAISEAFF
TRBJ2-1 - TRBV4-2 TRBD2 TGTGCCAGCAGCCAGGGAACTAGCGGGGACTACAATGAGCAGTTCTTC CASSQGTSGDYNEQFF
TRBJ2-7 - TRBV20-1 - TGCAGTGCACGGACAGATACGGACCCCGACAATGAGCAGTACTTC CSARTDTDPDNEQYF
TRBJ2-7 - TRBV20-1 TRBD2 TGCAGTGCTAGAGATCCCCTAGCGGCCATCTACGAGCAGTACTTC CSARDPLAAIYEQYF
TRBJ2-3 - TRBV5-1 - TGCGCCAGCAGCTTCGAGACTCACACAGATACGCAGTATTTT CASSFETHTDTQYF
TRBJ1-1 - TRBV4-3 - TGCGCCGGCAGCCAAAGTAACCCGGGAGTAGGGATGAACACTGAAGCTTTCTTT CAGSQSNPGVGMNTEAFF
TRBJ2-7 - TRBV5-1 - TGCGCCAGCAGCTTAGACGGACCATCCTACAATGAGCAGTACTTC CASSLDGPSYNEQYF
TRBJ2-1 - TRBV9 TRBD2 TGTGCCAGCAGCGCAGGCACTAGCGATTCCTCCTACAATGAGCAGTTCTTC CASSAGTSDSSYNEQFF
TRBJ2-3 - TRBV27 TRBD2 TGTGCCAGCAGCCCGAACCGCGGGAGTCGCACAGATACGCAGTATTTT CASSPNRGSRTDTQYF
TRBJ1-3 - TRBV4-1 - TGCGCCAGCAGCCAAGCGGCCTGGGGCTCTGGAAACACCATATATTTT CASSQAAWGSGNTIYF
TRBJ1-4 - TRBV2 - TGTGCCAGCAGTGTTGACAGCGTTGCAACTAATGGAAAACTGTTTTTT CASSVDSVATNGKLFF
TRBJ1-5 few TRBV18 - TGTGCCAGCTCATCCGGGACAAATAGAAATCAGCCCCAGCATTTT CASSSGTNRNQPQHF
TRBJ2-3 many TRBV29-1 TRBD2 TGCAGCGTTGAAGATCTCGACGGGAGGGAGGATACGCAGTATTTT CSVEDLDGREDTQYF
TRBJ2-5 few TRBV7-9 TRBD2 TGTGCCAGCAGCTTAGTTCAGCCCAAGGCTAGCGGGTTGTACCAAGAGACCCAGTACTTC CASSLVQPKASGLYQETQYF
TRBJ1-6 - TRBV6-6 - TGTGCCAGCAGGGCCGGGATCGGGACCCTCCACTTT CASRAGIGTLHF
TRBJ2-1 - TRBV6-2/TRBV6-3 TRBD2 TGTGCCAGCAGTCACACCCTAGCGGGTACAATGCCGCAGTTCTTC CASSHTLAGTMPQFF
TRBJ2-1 few TRBV10-3 TRBD2 TGTGCCATAGGGACTAGCGGGAATTATGAGCAGTTCTTC CAIGTSGNYEQFF
TRBJ2-1 few TRBV3-1 - TGTGCCAGCAGCCAAGCAGGGGGGCGAATCGGGAATGAGCAGTTCTTC CASSQAGGRIGNEQFF
TRBJ1-4 - TRBV4-1 - TGCGCCAGCAGCCAACCCTGGGGGGGGTTGCACGAAAAACTGTTTTTT CASSQPWGGLHEKLFF
TRBJ2-1 - TRBV20-1 - TGCAGTGCTACGAGCCTGGGGTTGCGAGGGGGGCAGTTCTTC CSATSLGLRGGQFF
TRBJ2-1 - TRBV18 - TGTGCCAGCTCCCCAGGGGGGTTAGGATACAATGAGCAGTTCTTC CASSPGGLGYNEQFF
TRBJ2-5 - TRBV7-9 - TGTGCCAGCAGCTTAGCAGGGTACCCTGAGCAGTACTTC CASSLAGYPEQYF
TRBJ1-2 - TRBV4-2 TRBD1 TGTGCCAGCAGCCAAGATGTGACAGGGAGGCACTTCTATGGCTACACCTTC CASSQDVTGRHFYGYTF
TRBJ2-2 once TRBV20-1 - TGCAGTGCCAATAACGAGAACACCGGGGAGCTGTTTTTT CSANNENTGELFF
TRBJ2-3 few TRBV27 - TGTGCCAGCAGTTTAATTGGGTTAGGAAACACAGATACGCAGTATTTT CASSLIGLGNTDTQYF
TRBJ2-3 few TRBV20-1 TRBD2 TGCGGCCCTCTAGCGGGGGTCACAGATACGCAGTATTTT CGPLAGVTDTQYF
TRBJ2-5 - TRBV7-9 - TGTGCCAGCAGCTTTATGTTGGAGACCCAGTACTTC CASSFMLETQYF
TRBJ1-2 many TRBV6-5 - TGTGCCAGCAGTTATACCGTCGGGCCAGGGCCTACCTATGGCTACACCTTC CASSYTVGPGPTYGYTF